This T cell receptor beta chain emerged from a study of blood T cell repertoires in COVID-19. Study in general: Sources were T cells, B-cell-depleted T cells, or PBMCs; the material itself was cDNA or gDNA.

The CDR3 consists of 12 residues. CDR1 is LNHDA, CDR2 SQIVND, per germline (reference sequence). The V gene lost 4 bases and the J gene lost 9 bases, with 10 bases spanning the gap. In the original workflow: Amplification of reference gene primers provided the estimated nucleated cell counts. Data came from immunoSEQ multiplex PCR; TCRdb stores just in-frame clones and leaves some out. V, J and clone size reflect that table, while D and trimming were determined from the DNA. The table has around 95,000 clones, 90% seen once. The genes are TRBV19 and TRBJ1-5, with D unclear. Sequencing was done on a sample of peripheral blood. The origin of this receptor is a man aged 45-65 years with acute or convalescent COVID-19. The CDR3 protein is CASSTLGRPQHF. CDR3 bases: TGTGCCAGTAGTACTCTAGGCCGGCCCCAGCATTTT. Based on the CDR3 plus reference TRBV19 and TRBJ1-5, the full variable domain is DGGITQSPKYLFRKEGQNVTLSCEQNLNHDAMYWYRQDPGQGLRLIYYSQIVNDFQKGDIAEGYSVSREKKESFPLTVTSAQKNPTAFYLCASSTLGRPQHFGDGTRLSIL.